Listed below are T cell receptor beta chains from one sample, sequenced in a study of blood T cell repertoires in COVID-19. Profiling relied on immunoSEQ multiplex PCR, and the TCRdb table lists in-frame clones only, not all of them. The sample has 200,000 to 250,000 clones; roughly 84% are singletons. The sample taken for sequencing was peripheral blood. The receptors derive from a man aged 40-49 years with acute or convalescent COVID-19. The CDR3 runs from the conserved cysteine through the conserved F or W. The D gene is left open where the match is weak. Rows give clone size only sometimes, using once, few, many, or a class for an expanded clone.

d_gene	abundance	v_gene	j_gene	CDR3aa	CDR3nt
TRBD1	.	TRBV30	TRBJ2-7	CAWSVSTGSYEQYF	TGTGCCTGGAGTGTTTCGACAGGGAGCTACGAGCAGTACTTC
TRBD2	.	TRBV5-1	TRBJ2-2	CASSPGTSGPGELFF	TGCGCCAGCAGCCCCGGGACTAGCGGCCCCGGGGAGCTGTTTTTT
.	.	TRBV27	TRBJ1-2	CASSLSGDGYTF	TGTGCCAGCAGTTTATCGGGCGATGGCTACACCTTC
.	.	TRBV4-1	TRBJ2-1	CASSPSEEASYNEQFF	TGCGCCAGCAGCCCGTCTGAGGAGGCCTCCTACAATGAGCAGTTCTTC
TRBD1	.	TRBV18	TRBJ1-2	CASSPNGQAPYGYTF	TGTGCCAGCTCACCTAATGGACAGGCCCCCTATGGCTACACCTTC
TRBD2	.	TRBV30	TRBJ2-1	CAWSGPGLAGRTYNEQFF	TGTGCCTGGAGTGGCCCGGGACTAGCGGGGAGAACCTACAATGAGCAGTTCTTC
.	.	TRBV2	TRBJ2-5	CASLWASQETQYF	TGTGCCAGCCTCTGGGCCTCACAAGAGACCCAGTACTTC
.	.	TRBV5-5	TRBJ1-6	CASRGNSPLHF	TGTGCCAGTAGGGGCAATTCACCCCTCCACTTT
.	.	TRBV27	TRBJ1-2	CASSSDYMGGYTF	TGTGCCAGCAGTTCCGATTACATGGGCGGCTACACCTTC
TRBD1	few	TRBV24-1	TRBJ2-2	CATSDLKDRGLDTGELFF	TGTGCCACCAGTGATTTAAAGGACAGGGGGTTAGACACCGGGGAGCTGTTTTTT